The 21 T cell receptor beta chains below come from one sample, sequenced in a study of CD8+ T cells in alopecia areata. Reverse transcribed after extraction, RNA yielded cDNA as the sequencing template. The table came from immunoSEQ multiplex PCR; TCRdb's copy has only in-frame clones and leaves some out. The sample has around 110,000 clones; 84% are singletons. Indicated treatment: oral pan-JAK inhibitor, 5-10 mg twice daily. This sample comprised CD8+ T cells sorted from blood, obtained at week 24, from a patient treated with tofacitinib. Receptors originate from a human donor with alopecia areata.

The genes are TRBV25-1 and TRBJ2-5; tentative D call: TRBD1 (6 bases). Gene TRBJ2-7 matches the end of the DNA better, so the J call may be wrong. Germline V gene lookup returns CDR1 MGHDK and CDR2 SYGVNS. The CDR3 has 14 amino acids. CDR3 sequence reads: CASSEWQGSYEQYF. The DNA for the CDR3 is TGTGCCAGCAGTGAGTGGCAGGGGTCCTACGAGCAGTACTTC.

This rearrangement joins TRBV13 to TRBJ2-2; D unresolved. The V end lost 3 bases, the J end lost 2 bases, and 10 bases lay between the germline ends. In germline, CDR1 is PRHDT, CDR2 FYEKMQ (reference sequence). The CDR3 is 15 residues long. CDR3 coding DNA: TGTGCCAGCAGCTTTCGGACGGCAAACACCGGGGAGCTGTTTTTT. It translates to CASSFRTANTGELFF.

Concerning this clone: Other DNA sequences from this sample encode an identical CDR3 as well. The chain uses TRBV6-5 and TRBJ2-3; 13 bases match TRBD2. The germline CDR1 and CDR2 sequences are MNHEY and SVGAGI. After removal of 6 bases from V and 3 bases from J, the junction contained 3 bases not matched to a gene. The CDR3 has 15 amino acids. In DNA form, the CDR3 reads TGTGCCAGCAGAACGGGACTAGCGGGGACAGATACGCAGTATTTT. It codes for CASRTGLAGTDTQYF.

This clone was counted a few times. The rearrangement uses TRBV4-1 and TRBJ1-2; no clear D gene. The CDR3 extends over 14 amino acids. Looked up from germline, CDR1 is MGHRA and CDR2 is YSYEKL. V lost 4 bases and J lost 0, with 9 bases in between. The CDR3 sequence: CASSPRGTNYGYTF. Here the CDR3 DNA reads TGCGCCAGCAGCCCCCGAGGAACTAACTATGGCTACACCTTC.

This CDR3 is CASSIWGGDEKLFF. The DNA of the CDR3 is TGTGCCAGTAGTATCTGGGGAGGGGATGAAAAACTGTTTTTT. The chain uses TRBV19 and TRBJ1-4; possible D gene TRBD1, 5 bases. The CDR3 runs to 14 residues. Germline V gives CDR1 LNHDA, CDR2 SQIVND (reference sequence). V shed 3 bases and J shed 6 bases, with 11 bases lying between them.

The V call is TRBV2, the J call TRBJ2-1; maybe TRBD2 (6 bases). V lost 10 bases to trimming and J lost 8 bases, with 15 bases between them. Looked up from germline, CDR1 is SNHLY and CDR2 is FYNNEI. This CDR3 has 12 amino acids. Written as DNA, the CDR3 is TGTGCCACCACGGGGGAAGAGGATGAGCAGTTCTTC. The encoded protein is CATTGEEDEQFF.

Here the CDR3 DNA reads TGTGCCAGCAGCCCGACAGGGGGCAGTACCTACGAGCAGTACTTC. It is translated as CASSPTGGSTYEQYF. The chain links TRBV6-5 to TRBJ2-7; TRBD1 matches 10 bases. CDR3 length: 15 amino acids. After removal of 6 bases from V and 2 bases from J, the junction contained 7 bases not matched to a gene. CDR1 and CDR2 (germline): MNHEY, SVGAGI.

The genes are TRBV27 and TRBJ1-5, with no clear D. The CDR3 totals 13 residues. Trimming took 5 bases from V and 0 from J, leaving 5 bases between them. Germline CDR1 is MNHEY and CDR2 is SMNVEV (reference sequence). The CDR3 region is CASSQDSNQPQHF. The DNA of the CDR3 is TGTGCCAGCAGTCAGGATAGCAATCAGCCCCAGCATTTT.

V is TRBV15 and J is TRBJ2-5; D is ambiguous. The CDR3 sequence is 15 residues long. Germline-derived CDR1 and CDR2 are LNHNV and YYDKDF (reference sequence). V lost 6 bases and J 0 bases, leaving 14 bases between the germline ends. Written as DNA, the CDR3 is TGTGCCACCAGGGGCCCTAGATCATACCAAGAGACCCAGTACTTC. Its translation: CATRGPRSYQETQYF.

The table lists this clone with a few counts. The V gene is TRBV19, the J gene TRBJ2-1, with 11 nucleotides matching TRBD2. V was clipped by 6 bases and J by 3 bases; unmatched bases: 4. The CDR3 consists of 15 residues. From germline, CDR1 is LNHDA and CDR2 SQIVND (reference sequence). Written as DNA, the CDR3 is TGTGCCAGTAGCCCGGGACTAGCGGACTACAATGAGCAGTTCTTC. Amino acid sequence: CASSPGLADYNEQFF.

This clone was recorded once. J is TRBJ1-2 and V is TRBV7-9; 7 nucleotides line up with TRBD1. CDR1 SEHNR and CDR2 FQNEAQ come from the germline V gene (reference sequence). V trimming: 2 bases; J trimming: 1 base; junction bases outside the gene matches: 7. The CDR3 contains 16 residues. This CDR3 reads CASSLQDRSDNYGYTF. The CDR3 nucleotides are TGTGCCAGCAGCTTACAGGACAGGTCGGATAACTATGGCTACACCTTC.

The chain's CDR3 is CASSPGLAGFQETQYF. In DNA, the CDR3 is TGTGCCAGCAGCCCGGGACTAGCGGGGTTCCAAGAGACCCAGTACTTC. This sequence joins TRBV4-2 and TRBJ2-5; 13 bases match TRBD2. Germline CDR1 and CDR2: LGHNA and YNFKEQ. J gave up 1 base and V 4 bases, and 3 bases lay outside the gene matches. The CDR3 runs 16 residues.

DNA of the CDR3: TGTGCCAGCACCTCAGTGTTAGCCAAAAACATTCAGTACTTC. It is translated as CASTSVLAKNIQYF. The rearrangement joins TRBV5-6 to TRBJ2-4, with D hard to call. Germline CDR1 and CDR2: SGHDT and YYEEEE. This CDR3 is 14 amino acids long. V gave up 6 bases and J gave up 0 bases, with 10 bases separating them.

The chain links TRBV4-3 to TRBJ2-3; 10 nucleotides align to TRBD1. Germline CDR1 LGHNA, CDR2 YSLEER. The CDR3 is 19 residues long. With 0 bases clipped from V and 0 bases from J, the junction kept 9 bases outside the gene matches. CDR3 amino acids: CASSQDRTGGYSSTDTQYF. The CDR3 nucleotides read TGCGCCAGCAGCCAAGATAGGACAGGGGGTTATAGTAGCACAGATACGCAGTATTTT.

This rearrangement joins TRBV7-9 to TRBJ2-1, with D uncertain. V lost 4 bases and J 7 bases, leaving 20 bases between the germline ends. CDR3 length equals 16 residues. Germline CDR1 and CDR2: SEHNR and FQNEAQ (reference sequence). The CDR3 bases are TGTGCCAGCAGCTCCGTGGATAGTCCACCAGTAAATGAGCAGTTCTTC. This translates into CASSSVDSPPVNEQFF.

This chain uses TRBV7-9 with TRBJ1-2; 8 nucleotides line up with TRBD1. CDR1 is SEHNR, CDR2 FQNEAQ, per germline (reference sequence). The J segment lost 8 bases and the V segment lost 4 bases, leaving 9 bases of the junction unmatched. CDR3 length: 14 residues. Here the CDR3 reads CASSSATGVYGYTF. CDR3 DNA: TGTGCCAGCAGCTCCGCGACAGGGGTGTACGGCTACACCTTC. Based on the CDR3 plus reference TRBV7-9 and TRBJ1-2, the full variable domain is DTGVSQNPRHKITKRGQNVTFRCDPISEHNRLYWYRQTLGQGPEFLTYFQNEAQLEKSRLLSDRFSAERPKGSFSTLEIQRTEQGDSAMYLCASSSATGVYGYTFGSGTRLTVV.

The gene calls are TRBV13 and TRBJ2-7, with D perhaps TRBD2 (5 bases). CDR3 length: 14 amino acids. V dropped 3 bases and J dropped 0 bases, with 9 bases sitting between them. Looked up from germline, CDR1 is PRHDT and CDR2 is FYEKMQ (reference sequence). For the CDR3, the DNA is TGTGCCAGCAGCTTGGCCCGGGGCTCCTACGAGCAGTACTTC. Protein product: CASSLARGSYEQYF.

This chain uses TRBV28 with TRBJ1-1, with TRBD1 matching over 11 bases. Germline V gives CDR1 MDHEN, CDR2 SYDVKM. V shed 3 bases, J shed 1 base, and the junction held 4 bases outside the gene matches. This CDR3 is built from 16 residues. The CDR3 nucleotides read TGTGCCAGCAGTTTTGAGGGACAGGGGGAGAACACTGAAGCTTTCTTT. Protein: CASSFEGQGENTEAFF. The variable domain in full, with the rest retrieved from reference TRBV28 and TRBJ1-1, is DVKVTQSSRYLVKRTGEKVFLECVQDMDHENMFWYRQDPGLGLRLIYFSYDVKMKEKGDIPEGYSVSREKKERFSLILESASTNQTSMYLCASSFEGQGENTEAFFGQGTRLTVV.

CDR3 region: CASSSHPGEGRTEAFF. The CDR3 bases are TGTGCCAGCAGCTCCCACCCGGGGGAGGGGCGCACTGAAGCTTTCTTT. The V and J genes are TRBV9 and TRBJ1-1; D perhaps matches TRBD1 (5 bases). Trimming shortened V by 4 bases and J by 4 bases, and 20 bases separated the two germline ends. CDR1 is SGDLS and CDR2 is YYNGEE in the germline V gene. The CDR3 loop spans 16 amino acids.

This rearrangement joins TRBV27 to TRBJ2-7; either TRBD1 or TRBD2 may supply D (7 bases each). Trimming pared 5 bases from V and 4 bases from J, leaving 18 bases between. CDR1 and CDR2 (germline): MNHEY, SMNVEV (reference sequence). CDR3 length: 15 amino acids. For the CDR3, the DNA is TGTGCCAGCAGTCCTTTCAGGGGGGGGAAATACGAGCAGTACTTC. Protein sequence: CASSPFRGGKYEQYF.

This chain uses TRBV5-4 with TRBJ1-2, with 11 bases matching TRBD1. The CDR3 covers 15 residues. Trimming took 5 bases from V and 5 from J; bases not matched to a gene: 8. The germline V gene encodes CDR1 SGHNT and CDR2 YYREEE (reference sequence). The DNA for the CDR3 is TGTGCCAGCAGTCGGACAGGGGGCAGGTGGTATGGCTACACCTTC. Protein product: CASSRTGGRWYGYTF. Complete variable domain (other parts from reference TRBV5-4 and TRBJ1-2): ETGVTQSPTHLIKTRGQQVTLRCSSQSGHNTVSWYQQALGQGPQFIFQYYREEENGRGNFPPRFSGLQFPNYSSELNVNALELDDSALYLCASSRTGGRWYGYTFGSGTRLTVV.